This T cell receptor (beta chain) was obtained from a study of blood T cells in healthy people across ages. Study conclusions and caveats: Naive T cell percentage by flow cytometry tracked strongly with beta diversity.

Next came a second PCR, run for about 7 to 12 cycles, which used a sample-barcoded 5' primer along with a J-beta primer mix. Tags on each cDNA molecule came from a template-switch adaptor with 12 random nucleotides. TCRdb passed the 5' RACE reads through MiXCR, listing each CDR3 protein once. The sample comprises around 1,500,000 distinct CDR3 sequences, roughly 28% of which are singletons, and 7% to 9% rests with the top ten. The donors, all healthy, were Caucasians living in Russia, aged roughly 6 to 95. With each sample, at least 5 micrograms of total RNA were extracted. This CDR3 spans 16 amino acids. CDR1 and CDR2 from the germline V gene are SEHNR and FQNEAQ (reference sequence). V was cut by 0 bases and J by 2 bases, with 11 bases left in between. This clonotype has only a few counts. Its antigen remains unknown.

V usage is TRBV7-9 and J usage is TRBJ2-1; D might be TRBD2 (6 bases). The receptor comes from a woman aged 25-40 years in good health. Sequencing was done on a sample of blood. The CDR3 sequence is CASSLAASEAYNEQFF. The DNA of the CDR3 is TGTGCCAGCAGCTTAGCGGCTAGCGAAGCCTACAATGAGCAGTTCTTC.